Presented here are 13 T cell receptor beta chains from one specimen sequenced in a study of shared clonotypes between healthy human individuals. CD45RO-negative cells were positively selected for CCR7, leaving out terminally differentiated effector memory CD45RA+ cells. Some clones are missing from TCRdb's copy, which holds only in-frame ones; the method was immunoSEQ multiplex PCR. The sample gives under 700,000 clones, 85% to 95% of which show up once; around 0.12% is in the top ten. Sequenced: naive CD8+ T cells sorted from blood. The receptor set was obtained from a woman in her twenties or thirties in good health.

The DNA for the CDR3 is TGCGCCAGCAGCTTGGAGGGGATGAGGACTAGCGGGAGTTACGAGCAGTACTTC. This sequence encodes CASSLEGMRTSGSYEQYF. The chain couples TRBV5-1 to TRBJ2-7; 13 nucleotides match TRBD2. In germline, CDR1 is SGHRS, CDR2 YFSETQ. CDR3 length: 18 residues. V dropped 0 bases and J dropped 4; count of bases not matched to a gene: 10.

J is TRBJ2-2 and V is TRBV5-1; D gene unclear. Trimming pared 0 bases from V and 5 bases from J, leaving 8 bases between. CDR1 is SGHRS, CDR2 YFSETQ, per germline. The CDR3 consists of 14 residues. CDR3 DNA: TGCGCCAGCAGCTTGGTAGACGAGACCGGGGAGCTGTTTTTT. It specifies CASSLVDETGELFF. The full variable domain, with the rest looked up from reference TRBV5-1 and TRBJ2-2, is KAGVTQTPRYLIKTRGQQVTLSCSPISGHRSVSWYQQTPGQGLQFLFEYFSETQRNKGNFPGRFSGRQFSNSRSEMNVSTLELGDSALYLCASSLVDETGELFFGEGSRLTVL.

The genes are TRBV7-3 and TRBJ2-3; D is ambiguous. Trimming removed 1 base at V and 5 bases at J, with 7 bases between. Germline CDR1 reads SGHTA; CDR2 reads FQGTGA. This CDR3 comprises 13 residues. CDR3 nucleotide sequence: TGTGCCAGCAGCTTAATAACGGGAGATACGCAGTATTTT. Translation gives CASSLITGDTQYF.

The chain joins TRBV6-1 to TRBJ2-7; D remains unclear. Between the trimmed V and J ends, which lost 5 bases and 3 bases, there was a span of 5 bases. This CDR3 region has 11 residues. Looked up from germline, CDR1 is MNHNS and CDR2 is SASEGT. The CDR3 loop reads CASSHSYEQYF. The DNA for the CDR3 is TGTGCCAGCAGTCACAGCTACGAGCAGTACTTC.

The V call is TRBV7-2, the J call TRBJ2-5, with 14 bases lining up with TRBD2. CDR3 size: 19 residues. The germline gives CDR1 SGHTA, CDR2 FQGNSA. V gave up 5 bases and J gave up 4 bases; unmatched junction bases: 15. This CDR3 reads CASSLFPGLAGVGAETQYF. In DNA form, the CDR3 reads TGTGCCAGCAGCCTATTCCCGGGACTAGCGGGAGTTGGGGCAGAGACCCAGTACTTC.

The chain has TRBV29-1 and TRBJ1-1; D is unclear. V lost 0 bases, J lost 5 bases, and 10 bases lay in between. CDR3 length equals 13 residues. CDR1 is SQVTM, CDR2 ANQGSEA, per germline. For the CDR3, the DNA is TGCAGCGTTGAAGATTGGGGTTTGACTGAAGCTTTCTTT. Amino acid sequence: CSVEDWGLTEAFF.

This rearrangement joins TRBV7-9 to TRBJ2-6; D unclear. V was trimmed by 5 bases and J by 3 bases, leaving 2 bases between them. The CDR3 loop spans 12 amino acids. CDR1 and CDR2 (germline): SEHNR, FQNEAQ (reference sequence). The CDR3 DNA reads TGTGCCAGCAGCCTTGGGGCCAACGTCCTGACTTTC. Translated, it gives CASSLGANVLTF.

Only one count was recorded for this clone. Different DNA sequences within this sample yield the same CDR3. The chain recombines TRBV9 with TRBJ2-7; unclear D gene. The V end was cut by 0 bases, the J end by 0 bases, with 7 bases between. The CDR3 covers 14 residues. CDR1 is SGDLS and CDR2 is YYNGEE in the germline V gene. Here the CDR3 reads CASSVGSSSYEQYF. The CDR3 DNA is TGTGCCAGCAGCGTAGGTTCAAGCTCCTACGAGCAGTACTTC.

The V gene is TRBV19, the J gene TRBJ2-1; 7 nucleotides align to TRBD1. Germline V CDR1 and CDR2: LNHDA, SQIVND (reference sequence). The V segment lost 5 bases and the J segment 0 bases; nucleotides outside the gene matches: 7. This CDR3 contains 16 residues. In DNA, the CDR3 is TGTGCCAGTAGTCTCTCGGACAGGAGCTCCTACAATGAGCAGTTCTTC. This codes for CASSLSDRSSYNEQFF.

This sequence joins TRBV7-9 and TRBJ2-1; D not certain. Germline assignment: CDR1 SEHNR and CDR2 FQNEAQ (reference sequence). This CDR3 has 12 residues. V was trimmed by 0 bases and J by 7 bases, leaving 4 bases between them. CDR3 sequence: CASSLAENEQFF. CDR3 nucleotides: TGTGCCAGCAGCTTAGCCGAAAATGAGCAGTTCTTC.

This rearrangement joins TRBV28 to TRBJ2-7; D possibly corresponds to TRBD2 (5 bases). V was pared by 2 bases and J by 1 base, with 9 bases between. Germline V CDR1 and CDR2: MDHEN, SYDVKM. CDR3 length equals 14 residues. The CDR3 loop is CASSLVLESYEQYF. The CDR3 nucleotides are TGTGCCAGCAGTTTAGTACTAGAATCCTACGAGCAGTACTTC.

This CDR3 is CASSLPRDVSYEQYF. The CDR3 DNA reads TGTGCCAGCAGTTTACCCCGGGACGTCTCCTACGAGCAGTACTTC. This chain joins TRBV28 and TRBJ2-7; D is perhaps TRBD1 or TRBD2 (5 bases each). The V and J ends lost 2 bases and 0 bases respectively, with 11 bases between them. Germline V gene lookup returns CDR1 MDHEN and CDR2 SYDVKM. This CDR3 has 15 amino acids.

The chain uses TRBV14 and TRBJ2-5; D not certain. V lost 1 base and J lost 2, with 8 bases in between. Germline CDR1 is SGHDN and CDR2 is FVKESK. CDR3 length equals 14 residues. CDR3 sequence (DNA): TGTGCCAGCAGCCAAGCGGGCGGACAAGAGACCCAGTACTTC. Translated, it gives CASSQAGGQETQYF.